These 21 T cell receptor beta chains were sequenced from one sample in a study of CD8 T cell repertoires and HIV-1 epitope variants. These receptors have no identified antigens. Sequencing used immunoSEQ multiplex PCR; TCRdb keeps in-frame clones, though not all of them. This sample has about 2,400 clones, with 65% found just once. Material for sequencing was cultured CD8+ T cells derived from PBMCs. The receptor source for this set is a male donor with HIV.

This clone was observed a few times. The chain is built from TRBV5-1 and TRBJ1-6, with D hard to call. Trimming took off 4 bases at V and 4 bases at J, with 15 bases between the two ends. There are 16 residues in the CDR3. Germline lookup yields CDR1 SGHRS and CDR2 YFSETQ. The CDR3 DNA is TGCGCCAGCAGCCCAGTCGACCTCTCGTATAATTCACCCCTCCACTTT. This codes for CASSPVDLSYNSPLHF. The whole variable domain, remainder taken from reference TRBV5-1 and TRBJ1-6, is KAGVTQTPRYLIKTRGQQVTLSCSPISGHRSVSWYQQTPGQGLQFLFEYFSETQRNKGNFPGRFSGRQFSNSRSEMNVSTLELGDSALYLCASSPVDLSYNSPLHFGNGTRLTVT.

This sequence joins TRBV11-1 and TRBJ2-2, with D hard to call. Germline loops: CDR1 SGHAT, CDR2 FQDESV (reference sequence). This CDR3 is 16 amino acids long. With 6 bases removed from V and 10 bases from J, the gap between germline ends came to 24 bases. The CDR3 is CASSSSPRDPIVELFF. CDR3 sequence (DNA): TGTGCCAGCAGTTCCTCCCCCCGCGACCCGATTGTGGAGCTGTTTTTT.

This rearrangement joins TRBV5-8 to TRBJ1-5, with D possibly TRBD1 on 6 matching bases. Germline V gene sequence: CDR1 SGHTS, CDR2 YDEGEE. This CDR3 is built from 13 residues. The V end lost 1 base, the J end lost 5 bases, and 7 bases lay between the germline ends. CDR3 bases: TGTGCCAGCAGCTTGAGGGGGGATCAGCCCCAGCATTTT. As protein: CASSLRGDQPQHF.

The V gene is TRBV11-1, the J gene TRBJ1-1; 8 bases are a match to TRBD1. Germline trimming cut 5 bases from V and 5 bases from J; bases unmatched to any gene: 13. The CDR3 runs to 16 residues. Germline lookup yields CDR1 SGHAT and CDR2 FQDESV (reference sequence). The CDR3 here is CASSDAHQGAGTEAFF. CDR3 bases: TGTGCCAGCAGCGATGCCCACCAGGGGGCTGGAACTGAAGCTTTCTTT. The full variable domain, rest sourced from reference TRBV11-1 and TRBJ1-1, is EAEVAQSPRYKITEKSQAVAFWCDPISGHATLYWYRQILGQGPELLVQFQDESVVDDSQLPKDRFSAERLKGVDSTLKIQPAELGDSAMYLCASSDAHQGAGTEAFFGQGTRLTVV.

The rearrangement links TRBV27 to TRBJ1-4, with D hard to call. Trimming stripped 3 bases from V and 4 bases from J, with 6 bases between. CDR3 length equals 13 residues. Germline loops: CDR1 MNHEY, CDR2 SMNVEV (reference sequence). The CDR3 sequence is CASSLGYNEKLFF. DNA for the CDR3: TGTGCCAGCAGTTTGGGGTATAATGAAAAACTGTTTTTT. The complete variable domain, with remaining parts taken from reference TRBV27 and TRBJ1-4, reads EAQVTQNPRYLITVTGKKLTVTCSQNMNHEYMSWYRQDPGLGLRQIYYSMNVEVTDKGDVPEGYKVSRKEKRNFPLILESPSPNQTSLYFCASSLGYNEKLFFGSGTQLSVL.

V and J are TRBV28 and TRBJ1-1; tentatively, D is TRBD1 (5 bases). The germline CDR1 and CDR2 sequences are MDHEN and SYDVKM. V was shortened by 6 bases and J by 1 base, with 12 bases between the two germline ends. This CDR3 is 14 amino acids long. In DNA, the CDR3 is TGTGCCAGCAGCGCACTACAGGAGAACACTGAAGCTTTCTTT. Its protein is CASSALQENTEAFF.

The J gene is TRBJ1-6, the V gene TRBV7-8; TRBD1 agrees at 7 bases. CDR3 length equals 15 residues. V lost 5 bases to trimming and J lost 10 bases; unmatched junction nucleotides: 11. Germline CDR1 SGHVS, CDR2 FQNEAQ. CDR3 in DNA: TGTGCCAGCAGCCCGAGGACAGGAGTAGAGTCACCCCTCCACTTT. This codes for CASSPRTGVESPLHF.

This chain joins TRBV9 and TRBJ2-7; no clear D. The CDR3 runs 12 residues. CDR1 and CDR2 from the germline V gene are SGDLS and YYNGEE. V lost 3 bases and J 0 bases, leaving 4 bases between the germline ends. CDR3 nucleotide sequence: TGTGCCAGCAGCGGGAGCTCCTACGAGCAGTACTTC. The encoded protein is CASSGSSYEQYF.

The table lists this clone with a count of one. This chain joins TRBV28 and TRBJ1-4, with TRBD1 as a possible D gene (6 bases). The CDR3 runs to 18 residues. Germline CDR1 MDHEN, CDR2 SYDVKM. V lost 2 bases and J 6 bases, leaving 22 bases between the germline ends. CDR3 sequence (DNA): TGTGCCAGCAGTTTAAGGGGACATTACATTAATTCGGATGAAAAACTGTTTTTT. Its translation: CASSLRGHYINSDEKLFF.

V gene TRBV27 combines with J gene TRBJ2-2, with TRBD1 matching over 7 bases. V lost 3 bases, J lost 3 bases, and 1 base stayed unmatched. The CDR3 has 14 residues. Germline V gene data show CDR1 as MNHEY and CDR2 as SMNVEV (reference sequence). The CDR3 region is CASSLTGYTGELFF. The CDR3 DNA reads TGTGCCAGCAGTTTGACAGGGTACACCGGGGAGCTGTTTTTT.

The chain is built from TRBV9 and TRBJ2-5; 8 positions match TRBD1. The CDR3 is 16 residues long. Germline V lookup: CDR1 SGDLS, CDR2 YYNGEE. V was pared by 3 bases and J by 4 bases, with 11 bases of the junction left unmatched. The CDR3 sequence: CASSADEDRVGETQYF. DNA for the CDR3: TGTGCCAGCAGCGCCGACGAGGACAGGGTCGGAGAGACCCAGTACTTC.

The V gene is TRBV28, the J gene TRBJ1-3; D perhaps matches TRBD1 (5 bases). CDR3 size: 15 residues. V was pared by 5 bases and J by 4 bases, with 15 bases between. Germline V gene data show CDR1 as MDHEN and CDR2 as SYDVKM. DNA for the CDR3: TGTGCCAGCAGTACCCGCCAGGGTGTCGGAAACACCATATATTTT. Translation: CASSTRQGVGNTIYF.

The rearrangement uses TRBV28 and TRBJ2-3; D gene ambiguous. The CDR3 is 15 amino acids. V lost 6 bases and J lost 3, with 16 bases in between. Germline lookup yields CDR1 MDHEN and CDR2 SYDVKM. The CDR3 reads CASSPPQERTDTQYF. CDR3 DNA: TGTGCCAGCAGCCCCCCTCAGGAGAGGACAGATACGCAGTATTTT.

CDR3 in DNA: TGTGCCAGCAGTTTCGGGACAGGGGATCAGCCCCAGCATTTT. Protein product: CASSFGTGDQPQHF. The chain has TRBV27 and TRBJ1-5; 10 nucleotides match TRBD1. V lost 3 bases to trimming and J lost 5 bases; unmatched junction nucleotides: 1. In germline, CDR1 is MNHEY, CDR2 SMNVEV (reference sequence). The CDR3 runs 14 residues.

V usage is TRBV27 and J usage is TRBJ2-2; 8 bases are a match to TRBD2. The V and J ends lost 0 bases and 6 bases, in that order; junction bases with no gene match: 9. This CDR3 comprises 17 residues. Per germline, CDR1 MNHEY and CDR2 SMNVEV (reference sequence). Here the CDR3 reads CASSLSTQLAVAGELFF. The DNA of the CDR3 is TGTGCCAGCAGTTTATCGACACAACTAGCGGTGGCCGGGGAGCTGTTTTTT.

This sequence joins TRBV20-1 and TRBJ2-3; D remains unclear. The CDR3 covers 11 residues. From germline, CDR1 is DFQATT and CDR2 SNEGSKA (reference sequence). Written as DNA, the CDR3 is TGCAGCGAAAGGGTGGCAGATACGCAGTATTTT. This codes for CSERVADTQYF.

By share of the sample, this clone is medium-sized. The J gene is TRBJ1-1, the V gene TRBV7-2; maybe TRBD1 (6 bases). Germline assignment: CDR1 SGHTA and CDR2 FQGNSA. The CDR3 length is 17 residues. Trimming took 2 bases from V and 3 from J, leaving 19 bases between them. The CDR3 coding sequence is TGTGCCAGCAGCTTACACGGTCCGGGGGCGGGTGACACTGAAGCTTTCTTT. It yields the protein CASSLHGPGAGDTEAFF.

V is TRBV6-4 and J is TRBJ2-3; D assignment may be TRBD1 or TRBD2 (6 bases each). CDR3 length equals 14 residues. Germline V gene lookup returns CDR1 MRHNA and CDR2 SNTAGT. The germline V and J ends were trimmed by 2 bases and 4 bases, with 10 bases remaining between them. Here the CDR3 DNA reads TGTGCCAGCAGTGACGGGGGGCAGGCAGATACGCAGTATTTT. Translated: CASSDGGQADTQYF.

V usage is TRBV5-5 and J usage is TRBJ1-2; D gene unclear. Trimming shortened V by 0 bases and J by 2 bases, and 8 bases separated the two germline ends. The germline V gene encodes CDR1 SGHKS and CDR2 YYEKEE (reference sequence). The length of the CDR3 is 14 residues. CDR3 coding DNA: TGTGCCAGCAGCTTGGGTGGCGGCAACTATGGCTACACCTTC. Translation gives CASSLGGGNYGYTF.

This sequence joins TRBV4-2 and TRBJ2-1; 7 bases line up with TRBD2. The germline gives CDR1 LGHNA, CDR2 YNFKEQ. The ends lost 1 base at V and 9 bases at J; junction bases unmatched: 0. CDR3 length equals 12 residues. CDR3 region: CASSQAGGEQFF. CDR3 DNA sequence: TGTGCCAGCAGCCAAGCGGGGGGTGAGCAGTTCTTC.

A few counts support this clone. This rearrangement joins TRBV5-8 to TRBJ2-2; 8 bases match TRBD1. V trimming: 2 bases; J trimming: 7 bases; junction bases outside the gene matches: 4. Germline V gene sequence: CDR1 SGHTS, CDR2 YDEGEE. The CDR3 covers 14 residues. Here the CDR3 reads CASSFGTGRGELFF. CDR3 sequence (DNA): TGTGCCAGCAGCTTTGGGACAGGACGCGGGGAGCTGTTTTTT.